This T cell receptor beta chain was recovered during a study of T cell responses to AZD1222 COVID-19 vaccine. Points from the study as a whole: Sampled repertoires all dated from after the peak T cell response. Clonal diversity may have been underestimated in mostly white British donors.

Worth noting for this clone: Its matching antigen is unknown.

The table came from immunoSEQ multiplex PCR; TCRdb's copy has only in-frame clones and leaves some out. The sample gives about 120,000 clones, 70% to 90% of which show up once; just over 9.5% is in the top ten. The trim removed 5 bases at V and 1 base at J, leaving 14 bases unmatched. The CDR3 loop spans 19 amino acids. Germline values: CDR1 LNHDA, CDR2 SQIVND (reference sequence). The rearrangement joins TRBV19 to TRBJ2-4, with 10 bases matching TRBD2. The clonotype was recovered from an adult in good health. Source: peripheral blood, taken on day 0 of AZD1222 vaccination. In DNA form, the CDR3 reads TGTGCCAGTAGTTCCCCGCAAGCGGGGGGGATTAGGGCCAAAAACATTCAGTACTTC. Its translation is CASSSPQAGGIRAKNIQYF.